Presented here are 21 T cell receptor beta chains from one specimen sequenced in a study of neurological immune-mediated disorders. TCRdb re-analysed the 5' RACE reads in MiXCR, keeping a single row per CDR3 protein. The table records about 45,000 distinct CDR3 sequences, roughly 13% of them present only once. Stated time point: longitudinal time-point 3. The sequencing sample was made of PBMCs. These receptors all stem from a man aged 25-40 years in good health.

This clonotype was detected many times. The chain employs TRBV7-9 and TRBJ1-6, with 10 bases aligning to TRBD1. This CDR3 has 15 residues. Germline V gives CDR1 SEHNR, CDR2 FQNEAQ (reference sequence). The ends lost 1 base at V and 10 bases at J; junction bases unmatched: 4. The CDR3 is CASSLVGQGHSPLHF. The CDR3 coding sequence is TGTGCCAGCAGCTTAGTGGGACAGGGGCACTCACCCCTCCACTTT.

This clonotype was counted many times. V and J are TRBV20-1 and TRBJ1-2; 10 bases map to TRBD1. CDR3 length: 15 residues. V was clipped by 6 bases and J by 0 bases; unmatched bases: 7. The germline gives CDR1 DFQATT, CDR2 SNEGSKA (reference sequence). The CDR3 sequence: CSAPRTGGANYGYTF. The CDR3 DNA reads as TGCAGTGCCCCACGGACAGGGGGAGCTAACTATGGCTACACCTTC.

This clonotype was detected only a few times. The chain recombines TRBV19 with TRBJ2-7; TRBD2 matches at 9 bases. The CDR3 loop spans 14 amino acids. The trim removed 5 bases at V and 4 bases at J, leaving 6 bases unmatched. Germline CDR1 LNHDA, CDR2 SQIVND (reference sequence). The CDR3 DNA sequence: TGTGCCAGTAGTCCGGGACTAGCCTCTTACGAGCAGTACTTC. It translates to CASSPGLASYEQYF.

This clonotype has at least ten counts. This chain connects TRBV7-9 to TRBJ2-1; D remains ambiguous. V was trimmed by 2 bases and J by 9 bases, leaving 17 bases between them. The length of the CDR3 is 15 residues. Germline V CDR1 and CDR2: SEHNR, FQNEAQ (reference sequence). CDR3 nucleotides: TGTGCCAGCAGCTTAATTGCTTCTGGCGTTGGTGAGCAGTTCTTC. The encoded protein is CASSLIASGVGEQFF.

This clonotype was seen at least ten times. The V and J genes are TRBV5-1 and TRBJ2-3, with 7 bases fitting TRBD1. Germline CDR1 reads SGHRS; CDR2 reads YFSETQ. The V gene end was trimmed by 4 bases and the J gene end by 4 bases; junction bases not matched to a gene: 3. CDR3 length equals 13 residues. Here the CDR3 reads CASSLDRADTQYF. The CDR3 DNA follows: TGCGCCAGCAGCCTCGACAGGGCAGATACGCAGTATTTT.

In its sample, this clonotype was seen many times. V usage is TRBV29-1 and J usage is TRBJ1-3, with TRBD1 matching over 8 bases. This CDR3 spans 14 amino acids. Trimming took 6 bases from V and 4 from J; bases not matched to a gene: 8. Looked up from germline, CDR1 is SQVTM and CDR2 is ANQGSEA. The chain's CDR3 is CSVAGGTRGNTIYF. CDR3 nucleotide sequence: TGCAGCGTGGCAGGGGGCACGAGGGGAAACACCATATATTTT.

This clonotype was detected many times. V gene TRBV6-1 combines with J gene TRBJ2-1; 9 positions agree with TRBD2. The J segment lost 6 bases and the V segment lost 6 bases, leaving 3 bases of the junction unmatched. The germline V gene encodes CDR1 MNHNS and CDR2 SASEGT. The CDR3 has 13 residues. In DNA, the CDR3 is TGTGCCAGCAGACTAGCGGGTTTCAATGAGCAGTTCTTC. Amino acids: CASRLAGFNEQFF.

This clonotype was seen ten or more times. The rearrangement links TRBV7-3 to TRBJ1-1; no clear D gene. V lost 6 bases, J lost 0 bases, and 8 bases lay in between. Germline loops: CDR1 SGHTA, CDR2 FQGTGA. The CDR3 is made up of 13 amino acids. CDR3 coding DNA: TGTGCCAGCAGTCTCGAAATGAACACTGAAGCTTTCTTT. Protein: CASSLEMNTEAFF.

This clonotype was detected many times. The CDR3 coding sequence is TGTGCCAGCAGTTTATTCGGGGGCAGGGAGACCCAGTACTTC. Translation gives CASSLFGGRETQYF. This chain links TRBV28 with TRBJ2-5; D may be TRBD1 or TRBD2 (6 bases each). The CDR3 totals 14 residues. V was cut by 1 base and J by 5 bases, with 11 bases left in between. Germline CDR1 is MDHEN and CDR2 is SYDVKM.

The chain links TRBV15 to TRBJ2-7; D perhaps matches TRBD2 (5 bases). Germline loops: CDR1 LNHNV, CDR2 YYDKDF (reference sequence). The V gene lost 1 base and the J gene lost 2 bases, with 9 bases spanning the gap. The CDR3 extends over 14 amino acids. The CDR3 region has the DNA TGTGCCACCAGCAGAGGACCGGAGGCCTACGAGCAGTACTTC. Residues: CATSRGPEAYEQYF.

At least ten counts were recorded for this clonotype. The rearrangement joins TRBV6-1 to TRBJ1-5; D gene uncertain. The CDR3 covers 11 residues. The ends were cut back, 3 bases at V and 4 bases at J, with 1 base in the middle. Germline V gives CDR1 MNHNS, CDR2 SASEGT. The CDR3 region has the DNA TGTGCCAGCAGTGAGAATCAGCCCCAGCATTTT. Its protein is CASSENQPQHF.

This clonotype was seen repeatedly, ten times or more. This chain connects TRBV6-5 to TRBJ1-4; TRBD1 matches at 7 bases. Germline CDR1 and CDR2: MNHEY and SVGAGI. V gave up 4 bases and J gave up 5 bases; unmatched junction bases: 7. The CDR3 consists of 15 residues. CDR3 sequence (DNA): TGTGCCAGCAGTTCGACAGGGTCATCAAATGAAAAACTGTTTTTT. It codes for CASSSTGSSNEKLFF.

In its sample, this clonotype was seen many times. The rearrangement links TRBV7-8 to TRBJ2-3; 8 nucleotides agree with TRBD2. Germline loops: CDR1 SGHVS, CDR2 FQNEAQ. The CDR3 is 15 amino acids. V shed 5 bases and J 3 bases; nucleotides not matched to a gene: 7. The CDR3 loop reads CASSPREGRTDTQYF. The DNA for the CDR3 is TGTGCCAGCAGCCCCCGGGAGGGAAGGACAGATACGCAGTATTTT. Based on the CDR3 plus reference TRBV7-8 and TRBJ2-3, the full variable domain is GAGVSQSPRYKVAKRGQDVALRCDPISGHVSLFWYQQALGQGPEFLTYFQNEAQLDKSGLPSDRFFAERPEGSVSTLKIQRTQQEDSAVYLCASSPREGRTDTQYFGPGTRLTVL.

This clonotype was recorded many times. V and J are TRBV20-1 and TRBJ2-7; 7 nucleotides align to TRBD2. The CDR3 covers 11 residues. V shed 7 bases, J shed 2 bases, and the junction held 2 bases outside the gene matches. In germline, CDR1 is DFQATT, CDR2 SNEGSKA (reference sequence). Here the CDR3 DNA reads TGCAGTGGGGGGGGTCCCTACGAGCAGTACTTC. This translates into CSGGGPYEQYF.

This clonotype occurred a few times. The chain links TRBV7-2 to TRBJ2-1; the D is unclear. V lost 2 bases and J 7 bases, leaving 6 bases between the germline ends. The CDR3 runs to 12 residues. Germline V lookup: CDR1 SGHTA, CDR2 FQGNSA. The CDR3 DNA sequence: TGTGCCAGCAGCTTAATTGGGAATGAGCAGTTCTTC. It codes for CASSLIGNEQFF.

This clonotype was seen at least ten times. This sequence joins TRBV20-1 and TRBJ2-5; no definite D call. Germline V gene sequence: CDR1 DFQATT, CDR2 SNEGSKA (reference sequence). Between the trimmed V and J ends, which lost 0 bases and 3 bases, there was a span of 8 bases. The CDR3 has 13 residues. The CDR3, as DNA: TGCAGTGCTAGAGATCTAGGCAAAGAGACCCAGTACTTC. This sequence encodes CSARDLGKETQYF.

The genes are TRBV6-5 and TRBJ2-2; D is ambiguous. Trimming left V 0 bases short and J 6 bases short, with 8 bases between. CDR1 is MNHEY, CDR2 SVGAGI, per germline. CDR3 length: 14 amino acids. CDR3 residues: CASSYSLGPGELFF. The CDR3, as DNA: TGTGCCAGCAGTTACTCGTTAGGGCCCGGGGAGCTGTTTTTT.

This clonotype has just a few counts. The chain employs TRBV20-1 and TRBJ2-2; D could derive from TRBD1 or TRBD2 (5 bases each). This CDR3 is built from 15 residues. Germline V lookup: CDR1 DFQATT, CDR2 SNEGSKA (reference sequence). With 6 bases removed from V and 2 bases from J, the gap between germline ends came to 16 bases. CDR3 sequence (DNA): TGCAGTGCCAACCCTAGGGGAGCCAACACCGGGGAGCTGTTTTTT. The encoded protein is CSANPRGANTGELFF.

The V call is TRBV4-2, the J call TRBJ2-1; D is possibly TRBD1 or TRBD2 (6 bases each). There are 13 residues in the CDR3. CDR1 and CDR2 (germline): LGHNA, YNFKEQ. V lost 5 bases, J lost 6 bases, and 11 bases lay in between. CDR3 sequence reads: CASSYGGPNEQFF. The CDR3 nucleotides read TGTGCCAGCAGCTATGGGGGGCCCAATGAGCAGTTCTTC.

This clonotype was counted at least ten times. The V gene is TRBV28, the J gene TRBJ1-2; tentative D call: TRBD1 (5 bases). This CDR3 has 14 residues. V shed 7 bases and J shed 6 bases, with 18 bases lying between them. Germline V lookup: CDR1 MDHEN, CDR2 SYDVKM. CDR3 nucleotides: TGTGCCAGCACTCAGGGAGGGTATGGAGATGGCTACACCTTC. Its translation is CASTQGGYGDGYTF.

The CDR3 bases are TGTGCCAGCAGTGCCCTCCCAAGACTAGCGGGAGACACAGATACGCAGTATTTT. Its translation: CASSALPRLAGDTDTQYF. The chain uses TRBV6-4 and TRBJ2-3; 12 bases fit TRBD2. Trimming cost V 4 bases and J 2 bases; bases outside gene matches: 10. This CDR3 has 18 amino acids. Germline assignment: CDR1 MRHNA and CDR2 SNTAGT.